This entry lists 20 T cell receptor beta chains sequenced from one sample in a study of response to subunit inactivated influenza vaccine. From the RT-PCR reads, TCRdb called clonotypes with MiXCR, one entry per CDR3 protein. The data show 500,000 or so distinct CDR3 sequences, approximately 16% seen once. This material consisted of CD4+ T cells sorted from PBMCs, taken about 24 months after vaccination. The origin of the receptors is a man aged 45 to 75 who received an inactivated influenza vaccine.

This chain uses TRBV20-1 with TRBJ2-2, with 9 bases matching TRBD1. The V gene's germline CDR1 is DFQATT and CDR2 SNEGSKA (reference sequence). Unmatched junction bases numbered 2, after V lost 2 bases and J lost 4 bases. There are 14 residues in the CDR3. This CDR3 reads CSARRTGVTGELFF. The DNA of the CDR3 is TGCAGTGCTAGACGGACAGGGGTCACCGGGGAGCTGTTTTTT.

On this clonotype: A read error is possible here, since a much larger clone lies one base away. The V call is TRBV4-3, the J call TRBJ1-1; D is uncertain. The CDR3 is 13 amino acids. Germline values: CDR1 LGHNA, CDR2 YSLEER. Trimming removed 0 bases at V and 7 bases at J, with 9 bases between. CDR3 bases: TGCGCCAGCAGCCAAGATGTGGCGGTTGAAGCTTTCTTT. Its protein product is CASSQDVAVEAFF.

The chain recombines TRBV5-1 with TRBJ2-1, with 10 bases lining up with TRBD2. V dropped 0 bases and J dropped 7; count of bases not matched to a gene: 4. In germline, CDR1 is SGHRS, CDR2 YFSETQ. This CDR3 is built from 15 residues. CDR3: CASSLAASGRNEQFF. CDR3 nucleotide sequence: TGCGCCAGCAGCTTGGCGGCTAGCGGGAGAAATGAGCAGTTCTTC. The full variable domain, rest sourced from reference TRBV5-1 and TRBJ2-1, is KAGVTQTPRYLIKTRGQQVTLSCSPISGHRSVSWYQQTPGQGLQFLFEYFSETQRNKGNFPGRFSGRQFSNSRSEMNVSTLELGDSALYLCASSLAASGRNEQFFGPGTRLTVL.

This clonotype was detected only a few times. The V gene is TRBV15, the J gene TRBJ2-3; D uncertain. The CDR3 totals 14 residues. The V end was cut by 8 bases, the J end by 0 bases, with 12 bases between. In germline, CDR1 is LNHNV, CDR2 YYDKDF (reference sequence). CDR3 DNA sequence: TGTGCCACCGGGTTGGAAGTTAGCACAGATACGCAGTATTTT. It translates to CATGLEVSTDTQYF.

This clonotype appeared a few times. The chain has TRBV9 and TRBJ2-5, with 7 bases matching TRBD1. Trimming cost V 0 bases and J 0 bases; bases outside gene matches: 5. The CDR3 is 16 residues long. CDR1 and CDR2 from the germline V gene are SGDLS and YYNGEE. The chain's CDR3 is CASSVGVRGYQETQYF. CDR3 nucleotide sequence: TGTGCCAGCAGCGTAGGGGTCAGGGGGTACCAAGAGACCCAGTACTTC.

This clonotype was seen only a few times. The rearrangement uses TRBV7-8 and TRBJ1-1, with D possibly matching TRBD1 (5 bases). CDR1 SGHVS and CDR2 FQNEAQ come from the germline V gene. The CDR3 contains 16 residues. Deletions cut 3 bases from V and 4 bases from J, with 18 bases between. CDR3 coding DNA: TGTGCCAGCAGCTTTAGGCCGAGGGGCCGGCGCACTGAAGCTTTCTTT. As protein: CASSFRPRGRRTEAFF.

The rearrangement links TRBV6-1 to TRBJ2-2, with a possible D match to TRBD2 (5 bases). CDR1 and CDR2 from the germline V gene are MNHNS and SASEGT. The CDR3 sequence is 14 residues long. V lost 7 bases, J lost 2 bases, and 11 bases lay in between. CDR3 nucleotides: TGTGCCAGCATAGTTAGGACTAACACCGGGGAGCTGTTTTTT. It is translated as CASIVRTNTGELFF.

V usage is TRBV7-8 and J usage is TRBJ2-1; D possibly corresponds to TRBD2 (5 bases). Germline CDR1 and CDR2: SGHVS and FQNEAQ. This CDR3 comprises 17 residues. The V gene lost 0 bases and the J gene lost 0 bases, with 12 bases spanning the gap. The CDR3 coding sequence is TGTGCCAGCAGCTTAGCGCTTAGCGTAAGCTCCTACAATGAGCAGTTCTTC. Encoded protein: CASSLALSVSSYNEQFF.

This clonotype was observed a few times. The chain combines TRBV4-3 with TRBJ2-1; possibly TRBD2 for D (6 bases). V lost 0 bases and J 4 bases, leaving 10 bases between the germline ends. Per the germline V gene, CDR1 is LGHNA and CDR2 is YSLEER. The CDR3 is 15 amino acids. CDR3 DNA: TGCGCCAGCAGCCAAGATGTGGGAGGATACAATGAGCAGTTCTTC. Translated, it gives CASSQDVGGYNEQFF.

This clonotype was found a few times. The genes are TRBV20-1 and TRBJ2-5, with D perhaps TRBD2 (5 bases). The CDR3 length is 18 residues. CDR1 is DFQATT, CDR2 SNEGSKA, per germline (reference sequence). Trimming removed 0 bases from V and 0 bases from J, with 20 bases in between. The CDR3 nucleotides read TGCAGTGCTAGAGATCGGCCTCATAGCGTTAAGTACCAAGAGACCCAGTACTTC. Amino acid sequence: CSARDRPHSVKYQETQYF.

This clonotype was seen a few times. This sequence joins TRBV12-3 or TRBV12-4 and TRBJ2-3; 11 nucleotides align to TRBD2. There are 15 residues in the CDR3. J was trimmed by 3 bases and V by 5 bases; bases with no gene match: 4. The CDR3 DNA is TGTGCCAGCAGTCCCTCTAGCGGGAGGACAGATACGCAGTATTTT. It is translated as CASSPSSGRTDTQYF.

This clonotype occurred a few times. V and J are TRBV12-3 or TRBV12-4 and TRBJ2-4; D remains unclear. The V end was cut by 6 bases, the J end by 7 bases, with 13 bases between. CDR3 length: 13 amino acids. The DNA for the CDR3 is TGTGCCAGCAGCAGAGACCTGGGGAACATTCAGTACTTC. This codes for CASSRDLGNIQYF.

The sample holds a few counts of this clonotype. The rearrangement joins TRBV6-2 or TRBV6-3 to TRBJ2-7, with no clear D. The V gene lost 5 bases and the J gene lost 5 bases, with 7 bases spanning the gap. This CDR3 comprises 11 residues. Per germline, CDR1 MNHEY and CDR2 SVGEGT. CDR3 coding DNA: TGTGCCAGCAGTCACCACGACGAGCAGTACTTC. It specifies CASSHHDEQYF.

The CDR3 loop is CASSPTTGGVRTEAFF. The CDR3 coding sequence is TGTGCCAGCTCACCTACAACAGGGGGCGTAAGGACTGAAGCTTTCTTT. V is TRBV18 and J is TRBJ1-1; TRBD1 aligns across 9 bases. The CDR3 runs to 16 residues. CDR1 KGHSH and CDR2 LQKENI come from the germline V gene. The trim removed 3 bases at V and 5 bases at J, leaving 10 bases unmatched.

The chain combines TRBV6-2 or TRBV6-3 with TRBJ2-6; 11 bases match TRBD1. The germline gives CDR1 MNHEY, CDR2 SVGEGT. V lost 6 bases to trimming and J lost 3 bases; unmatched junction nucleotides: 7. This CDR3 comprises 17 residues. CDR3 sequence: CASRRTGGAFGANVLTF. The CDR3 DNA reads TGTGCCAGCAGACGGACAGGGGGCGCGTTTGGGGCCAACGTCCTGACTTTC.

This clonotype was found a few times. The rearrangement joins TRBV20-1 to TRBJ2-3; 7 bases align to TRBD1. V was pared by 3 bases and J by 7 bases, with 4 bases of the junction left unmatched. The V gene's germline CDR1 is DFQATT and CDR2 SNEGSKA (reference sequence). The CDR3 length is 12 residues. The CDR3 bases are TGCAGTGCTAGTCAACAGGGGAATACGCAGTATTTT. The encoded protein is CSASQQGNTQYF.

The chain couples TRBV7-9 to TRBJ2-4, with 7 bases that match TRBD2. The V and J ends lost 5 bases and 4 bases, in that order; junction bases with no gene match: 8. CDR3 size: 15 residues. CDR1 SEHNR and CDR2 FQNEAQ come from the germline V gene (reference sequence). The CDR3 DNA follows: TGTGCCAGCAGCCCCCCTTGGGGGGGAAAAAACATTCAGTACTTC. Its translation is CASSPPWGGKNIQYF.

This clonotype appeared many times. V gene TRBV4-3 combines with J gene TRBJ1-6; perhaps TRBD1 as D (6 bases). The CDR3 consists of 15 residues. Trimming removed 1 base at V and 4 bases at J, with 8 bases between. CDR1 is LGHNA and CDR2 is YSLEER in the germline V gene. The CDR3 DNA is TGCGCCAGCAGCCAAGGAGGACAGTATAATTCACCCCTCCACTTT. Translating gives CASSQGGQYNSPLHF.

Comments on this clonotype: This may be a read error, as it is one base from a much larger clone. The chain recombines TRBV5-1 with TRBJ2-7; TRBD1 is a possible D gene (6 bases). The J call is in doubt because the DNA end fits TRBJ2-1 better. CDR1 and CDR2 from the germline V gene are SGHRS and YFSETQ. This CDR3 has 15 amino acids. This CDR3 reads CASSLSWGLYDEQFF. The CDR3 nucleotides read TGCGCCAGCAGCTTGAGTTGGGGGCTTTACGACGAGCAGTTCTTC.

The sample holds a few counts of this clonotype. The chain has TRBV2 and TRBJ1-1; D is unresolved. V was clipped by 8 bases and J by 0 bases, with 13 bases between them. Per germline, CDR1 SNHLY and CDR2 FYNNEI. The CDR3 spans 14 residues. The CDR3 DNA follows: TGTGCCAGCGCCCTGAAGGGATTGAACACTGAAGCTTTCTTT. This translates into CASALKGLNTEAFF.